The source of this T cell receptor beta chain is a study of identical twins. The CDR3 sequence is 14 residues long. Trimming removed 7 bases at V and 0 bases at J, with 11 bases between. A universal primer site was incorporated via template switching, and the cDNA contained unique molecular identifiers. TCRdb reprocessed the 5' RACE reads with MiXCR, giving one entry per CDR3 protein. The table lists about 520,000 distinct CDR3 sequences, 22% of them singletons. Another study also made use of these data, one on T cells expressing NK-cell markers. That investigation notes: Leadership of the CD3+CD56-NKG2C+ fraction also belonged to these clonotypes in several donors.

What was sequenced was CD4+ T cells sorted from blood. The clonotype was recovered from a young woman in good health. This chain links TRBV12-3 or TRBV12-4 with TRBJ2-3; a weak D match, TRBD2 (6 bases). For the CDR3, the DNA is TGTGCCAGCAAGGTCGGGAGTAGCACAGATACGCAGTATTTT. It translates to CASKVGSSTDTQYF.